This TCR beta chain emerged from a study of T cell responses to AZD1222 COVID-19 vaccine. Method: immunoSEQ multiplex PCR; TCRdb's copy keeps in-frame clones and lacks some. The table has under 110,000 clones, about 90% seen once. To note about this clone: As yet, its antigen is unknown.

Findings and limits, study-wide: Spike-specific TCR breadth and depth rose after two AZD1222 doses. Close to half of spike-specific TCRs reportedly recognize unmutated variant regions. Across spike, vaccine-associated CD4 TCRs were found, dominant at 160-218 and 743-854.

Germline V gives CDR1 LGHNA, CDR2 YSLEER. The junction had 8 bases not matched to a gene; V was cut back by 3 bases and J by 7 bases. This CDR3 comprises 16 residues. The gene calls are TRBV4-3 and TRBJ1-4; 10 nucleotides match TRBD1. The clonotype comes from an adult in good health. The specimen comprised peripheral blood, sampled on day 0 of AZD1222 vaccination. The CDR3 spells CASSHVPGQGSEKLFF. DNA of the CDR3: TGCGCCAGCAGCCACGTACCGGGACAGGGGAGTGAAAAACTGTTTTTT.